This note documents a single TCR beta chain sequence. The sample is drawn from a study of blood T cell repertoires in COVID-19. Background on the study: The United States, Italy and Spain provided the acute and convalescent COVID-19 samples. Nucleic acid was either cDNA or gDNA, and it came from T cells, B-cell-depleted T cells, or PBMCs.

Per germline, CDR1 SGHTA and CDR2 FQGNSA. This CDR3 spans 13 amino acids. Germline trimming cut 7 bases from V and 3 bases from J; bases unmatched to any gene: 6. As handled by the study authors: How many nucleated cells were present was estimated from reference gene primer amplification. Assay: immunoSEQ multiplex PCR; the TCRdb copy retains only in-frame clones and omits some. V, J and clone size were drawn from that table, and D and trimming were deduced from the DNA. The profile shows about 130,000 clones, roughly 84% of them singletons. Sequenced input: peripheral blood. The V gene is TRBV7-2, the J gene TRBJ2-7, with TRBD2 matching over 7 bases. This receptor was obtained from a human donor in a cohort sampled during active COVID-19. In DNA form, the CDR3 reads TGTGCCAGCACGGCGGGGGTCGGCTACGAGCAGTACTTC. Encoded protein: CASTAGVGYEQYF.